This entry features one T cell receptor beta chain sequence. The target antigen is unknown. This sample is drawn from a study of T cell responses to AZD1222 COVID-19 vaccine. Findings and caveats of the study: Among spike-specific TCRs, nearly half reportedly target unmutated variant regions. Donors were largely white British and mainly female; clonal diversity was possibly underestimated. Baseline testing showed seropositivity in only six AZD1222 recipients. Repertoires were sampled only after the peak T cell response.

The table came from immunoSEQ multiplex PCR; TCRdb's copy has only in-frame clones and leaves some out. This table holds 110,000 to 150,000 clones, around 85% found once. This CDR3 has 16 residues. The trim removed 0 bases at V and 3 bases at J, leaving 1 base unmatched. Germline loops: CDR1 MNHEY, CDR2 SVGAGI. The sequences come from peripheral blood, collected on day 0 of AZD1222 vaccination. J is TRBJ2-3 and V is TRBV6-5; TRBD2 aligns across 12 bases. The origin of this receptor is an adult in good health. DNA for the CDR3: TGTGCCAGCAGTTACTCCGGGACTAGCGGGACAGATACGCAGTATTTT. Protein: CASSYSGTSGTDTQYF.